The source of this T cell receptor beta chain is a study of cytomegalovirus exposure and HLA in healthy donors. The germline V and J ends were trimmed by 3 bases and 0 bases, with 6 bases remaining between them. The length of the CDR3 is 14 residues. Germline loops: CDR1 SGHNT, CDR2 YENEEA. Points from the study as a whole: Researchers had no immune exposure information except CMV serostatus available. Later analysis showed TCR association rates varying by HLA locus, highest for DRB1 and lowest for HLA-C.

Concerning this clone: Its antigen is undetermined.

PCR primers comprised 60 Vbeta and 13 Jbeta primers. The assay was immunoSEQ multiplex PCR, and TCRdb's table has in-frame clones only and misses some. The sample yields 140,000 to 150,000 clones, over 75% seen once. Sequencing was carried out using PBMCs. The chain has TRBV11-3 and TRBJ1-3; no firm D call. The receptor was isolated from a woman in her forties in good health and CMV-seronegative. The CDR3 here is CASSLGSSGNTIYF. The CDR3 bases are TGTGCCAGCAGCTTGGGCAGCTCTGGAAACACCATATATTTT.